Listed below are T cell receptor beta chains from one sample, sequenced in a study of Tregs in tolerant kidney transplant recipients. Method: immunoSEQ multiplex PCR; TCRdb's copy keeps in-frame clones and lacks some. This sample yields tens of thousands of clones, of which 91% are seen a single time; 13% to 15% belongs to the top ten. The sequences come from CD8+ T cells from blood (PBMCs), collected 24 months after the transplant. The receptor set was obtained from a human patient who received a combined kidney and bone marrow transplant. T cells may partly derive from the graft donor. CDR3s include the opening cysteine and the closing phenylalanine or tryptophan. D genes are given only for firm matches. The size entry is marked missing in some rows and otherwise reads once, few, many or a size class.

j_gene: TRBJ2-7; d_gene: NA; v_gene: TRBV9; abundance: once; CDR3aa: CASSPQTGIYEQYF; CDR3nt: TGTGCCAGCAGCCCTCAGACAGGTATATACGAGCAGTACTTC
j_gene: TRBJ2-1; d_gene: TRBD2; v_gene: TRBV11-2; abundance: NA; CDR3aa: CASKMGPSGSFNEQFF; CDR3nt: TGTGCCAGCAAGATGGGGCCCAGCGGGAGTTTTAATGAGCAGTTCTTC
j_gene: TRBJ2-2; d_gene: NA; v_gene: TRBV5-6; abundance: NA; CDR3aa: CASSLASGELFF; CDR3nt: TGTGCCAGCAGCTTGGCCTCGGGGGAGCTGTTTTTT
j_gene: TRBJ2-7; d_gene: NA; v_gene: TRBV7-8; abundance: NA; CDR3aa: CASTPGFPYEQYF; CDR3nt: TGTGCCAGCACCCCGGGGTTCCCCTACGAGCAGTACTTC
j_gene: TRBJ2-2; d_gene: NA; v_gene: TRBV27; abundance: NA; CDR3aa: CASSFEGPTGELFF; CDR3nt: TGTGCCAGCAGTTTCGAGGGCCCCACCGGGGAGCTGTTTTTT
j_gene: TRBJ1-2; d_gene: NA; v_gene: TRBV6-6; abundance: NA; CDR3aa: CASSLTTGRDYGYTF; CDR3nt: TGTGCCAGCAGTTTAACAACAGGGAGGGACTATGGCTACACCTTC
j_gene: TRBJ2-2; d_gene: TRBD2; v_gene: TRBV5-4; abundance: NA; CDR3aa: CASSLRLAGVTGELFF; CDR3nt: TGTGCCAGCAGCTTGAGGCTAGCGGGAGTCACCGGGGAGCTGTTTTTT
j_gene: TRBJ2-7; d_gene: TRBD1; v_gene: TRBV4-3; abundance: NA; CDR3aa: CASSQDSSPFRDRVYEQYF; CDR3nt: TGCGCCAGCAGCCAAGATTCGAGTCCGTTCCGGGACAGGGTATACGAGCAGTACTTC
j_gene: TRBJ2-7; d_gene: NA; v_gene: TRBV5-4; abundance: NA; CDR3aa: CASSSRTTYEQYF; CDR3nt: TGTGCCAGCAGCTCCCGGACTACCTACGAGCAGTACTTC
j_gene: TRBJ1-5; d_gene: NA; v_gene: TRBV28; abundance: once; CDR3aa: CASSPTGTRNQPQHF; CDR3nt: TGTGCCAGCAGCCCTACCGGGACACGCAATCAGCCCCAGCATTTT
j_gene: TRBJ2-3; d_gene: TRBD2; v_gene: TRBV4-3; abundance: few; CDR3aa: CASSQASGLAGSDTQYF; CDR3nt: TGCGCCAGCAGCCAAGCTTCGGGACTAGCGGGCTCAGATACGCAGTATTTT
j_gene: TRBJ2-2; d_gene: TRBD2; v_gene: TRBV2; abundance: NA; CDR3aa: CASSTGLERTGELFF; CDR3nt: TGTGCCAGCAGTACGGGACTAGAGAGGACCGGGGAGCTGTTTTTT
j_gene: TRBJ1-2; d_gene: NA; v_gene: TRBV27; abundance: NA; CDR3aa: CASLLVGADGYTF; CDR3nt: TGTGCCAGCCTCCTCGTGGGGGCAGATGGCTACACCTTC
j_gene: TRBJ2-7; d_gene: TRBD2; v_gene: TRBV27; abundance: NA; CDR3aa: CASSPSGRGYEQYF; CDR3nt: TGTGCCAGCAGTCCCAGCGGGAGAGGATACGAGCAGTACTTC
j_gene: TRBJ1-2; d_gene: TRBD1; v_gene: TRBV18; abundance: NA; CDR3aa: CASSPTGGIGYGYTF; CDR3nt: TGTGCCAGCTCACCGACAGGGGGCATAGGGTATGGCTACACCTTC
j_gene: TRBJ2-3; d_gene: TRBD2; v_gene: TRBV27; abundance: NA; CDR3aa: CASRGTSLLGDTQYF; CDR3nt: TGTGCCAGCAGAGGGACTAGCCTGTTGGGAGATACGCAGTATTTT
j_gene: TRBJ2-1; d_gene: TRBD2; v_gene: TRBV25-1; abundance: NA; CDR3aa: CASSDPGTSGYNEQFF; CDR3nt: TGTGCCAGCAGTGATCCCGGGACTAGCGGCTACAATGAGCAGTTCTTC
j_gene: TRBJ2-7; d_gene: NA; v_gene: TRBV7-9; abundance: NA; CDR3aa: CASSPGTEQYF; CDR3nt: TGTGCCAGCAGCCCAGGCACCGAGCAGTACTTC
j_gene: TRBJ2-5; d_gene: TRBD2; v_gene: TRBV9; abundance: NA; CDR3aa: CASSVSGGRETQYF; CDR3nt: TGTGCCAGCAGCGTTAGCGGGGGACGGGAGACCCAGTACTTC
j_gene: TRBJ2-7; d_gene: NA; v_gene: TRBV9; abundance: NA; CDR3aa: CASSVAQGGPQYF; CDR3nt: TGTGCCAGCAGCGTAGCACAGGGTGGTCCGCAGTACTTC
j_gene: TRBJ2-1; d_gene: NA; v_gene: TRBV7-6; abundance: once; CDR3aa: CASSLSAYNEQFF; CDR3nt: TGTGCCAGCAGCTTATCAGCGTACAATGAGCAGTTCTTC
j_gene: TRBJ1-4; d_gene: TRBD1; v_gene: TRBV13; abundance: NA; CDR3aa: CASSLRGQGGQKLFF; CDR3nt: TGTGCCAGCAGCTTAAGGGGACAGGGGGGGCAAAAACTGTTTTTT
j_gene: TRBJ2-6; d_gene: NA; v_gene: TRBV6-1; abundance: NA; CDR3aa: CASSSDSGANVLTF; CDR3nt: TGTGCCAGCAGTTCAGACTCTGGGGCCAACGTCCTGACTTTC
j_gene: TRBJ2-7; d_gene: NA; v_gene: TRBV30; abundance: once; CDR3aa: CAWSLNRDTGSYEQYF; CDR3nt: TGTGCCTGGAGTTTAAACCGGGACACGGGATCCTACGAGCAGTACTTC
j_gene: TRBJ2-7; d_gene: NA; v_gene: TRBV6-5; abundance: NA; CDR3aa: CASSYQGYEQYF; CDR3nt: TGTGCCAGCAGTTACCAGGGATACGAGCAGTACTTC
j_gene: TRBJ2-7; d_gene: TRBD2; v_gene: TRBV6-5; abundance: NA; CDR3aa: CASSQLAGGPTEQYF; CDR3nt: TGTGCCAGCAGTCAATTAGCGGGAGGGCCAACCGAGCAGTACTTC